This T cell receptor beta chain came from a study of T cells in Graves' hyperthyroidism and ophthalmopathy. Study background: Prior to any treatment, at the point of initial diagnosis, peripheral blood was collected.

Study-level results: Blood shared most expanded thyroid clonotypes above 0.001.

This clonotype appeared many times. Its antigen is still unknown. Looked up from germline, CDR1 is SGHRS and CDR2 is YFSETQ. V lost 4 bases to trimming and J lost 5 bases, with 21 bases between them. The CDR3 has 16 residues. RNA transcripts yielded amplified TCR beta CDR3 regions. Carried out on the TCR CDR3, a first-round RT-PCR used the HTBI primer set. One entry per CDR3 protein, called by TCRdb with MiXCR from the multiplex PCR reads. Among about 410,000 distinct CDR3 sequences listed, over 12% were seen once. Sequencing was done on a sample of blood. The TCR was taken from a man in his late teens or twenties with Graves' ophthalmopathy. The rearrangement links TRBV5-1 to TRBJ1-1; D perhaps matches TRBD1 (6 bases). CDR3 in DNA: TGCGCCAGCAGCCTTTCGACCGCCGGGGGCGGGACTGAAGCTTTCTTT. As protein: CASSLSTAGGGTEAFF.